This is a list of T cell receptor beta chains from one sample in a study of cytomegalovirus exposure and HLA in healthy donors. Profiled with immunoSEQ multiplex PCR; TCRdb holds only in-frame clones, not every one. The sample has 120,000 or so clones, approximately 75% seen once. What was sequenced was PBMCs. The receptors here all came from a man aged 25-40 years in good health and CMV-seronegative. Both conserved end residues are part of each CDR3. A D gene is named only where the DNA matches it firmly. Clone sizes are given selectively: once, few, many, or a class where the clone is expanded.

v_call,d_call,clone_size,j_call,cdr3_nt,cdr3_aa
TRBV10-1,TRBD2,few,TRBJ2-7,TGCGCCAGCAGTGAGTTTCCTAGCGGGGGGGCCCACGAGCAGTACTTC,CASSEFPSGGAHEQYF
TRBV2,.,.,TRBJ1-3,TGTGCCAGCAGTTACCAAGGGGATTACTCTGGAAACACCATATATTTT,CASSYQGDYSGNTIYF
TRBV19,.,.,TRBJ2-7,TGTGCCAGTAGTAGTCTTCGTGATGGGAGCAACTACGAGCAGTACTTC,CASSSLRDGSNYEQYF
TRBV7-2,.,.,TRBJ2-5,TGTGCCAGCAGCTTAGCGCGTCATAGTCTGGAGACCCAGTACTTC,CASSLARHSLETQYF
TRBV10-3,TRBD2,once,TRBJ2-3,TGTGCCATCAGTGAGGACCTCCAAGCGGGGGGGCGCACAGATACGCAGTATTTT,CAISEDLQAGGRTDTQYF
TRBV5-4,TRBD2,.,TRBJ2-3,TGTGCCAGCAGCCTCGGACTAGCGACAGATACGCAGTATTTT,CASSLGLATDTQYF
TRBV5-6,.,.,TRBJ2-5,TGTGCCAGCAGCTTTTTGAGCCAAGAGACCCAGTACTTC,CASSFLSQETQYF
TRBV4-2,.,once,TRBJ1-2,TGTGCCAGCAGCAAACGGGATCGCGTAGAGAACTATGGCTACACCTTC,CASSKRDRVENYGYTF
TRBV28,.,few,TRBJ1-6,TGTGCCAGCAGTTTGGGGGGGGTTTCACCCCTCCACTTT,CASSLGGVSPLHF
TRBV5-1,TRBD2,once,TRBJ2-5,TGCGCCAGCAGCAAGCGGGGGGATCAAGAGACCCAGTACTTC,CASSKRGDQETQYF
TRBV30,TRBD1,few,TRBJ1-2,TGTGCCTGGAGTCGGTGGAAACTCGGGACAGGGGGCAGCTCTGGCTACACCTTC,CAWSRWKLGTGGSSGYTF
TRBV5-1,TRBD2,.,TRBJ2-7,TGCGCCAGCAGCTTGGTCTCGGGGGGGACCTACGAGCAGTACTTC,CASSLVSGGTYEQYF
TRBV6-1,.,.,TRBJ1-2,TGTGCCAGCGGGGTCGGGGGAGCTAACTATGGCTACACCTTC,CASGVGGANYGYTF
TRBV5-4,TRBD1,.,TRBJ1-1,TGTGCCAGCAGTTCTCGGACAGGGGGTAGGGACACTGAAGCTTTCTTT,CASSSRTGGRDTEAFF
TRBV30,.,once,TRBJ2-5,TGTGCCTGGAGTCGAGGTCCACAAGAGACCCAGTACTTC,CAWSRGPQETQYF
TRBV11-2,TRBD1,once,TRBJ1-1,TGTGCCAGCAGCTTAGGTTACAGGGGTATTTACACTGAAGCTTTCTTT,CASSLGYRGIYTEAFF
TRBV7-8,TRBD2,few,TRBJ2-2,TGTGCCAGCAGTTCTGGACTAGCGGGGGGTTCCAACCTCCCTTGGGCCGGGGAGCTGTTTTTT,CASSSGLAGGSNLPWAGELFF
TRBV5-6,.,.,TRBJ2-7,TGTGCCAGCAGCCGGATCTCAGGGTCGTTCTACGAGCAGTACTTC,CASSRISGSFYEQYF
TRBV29-1,.,once,TRBJ2-2,TGCAGCGTTGAACGACGAACGGGCACCGGGGAGCTGTTTTTT,CSVERRTGTGELFF
TRBV9,.,.,TRBJ2-5,TGTGCCAGCAGCGTAGGATCGTGGGGCAGTTACCAAGAGACCCAGTACTTC,CASSVGSWGSYQETQYF
TRBV11-1,TRBD2,.,TRBJ2-2,TGTGCCAGCAGCTTACGCGGGGGGGGCACCGGGGAGCTGTTTTTT,CASSLRGGGTGELFF
TRBV28,TRBD1,.,TRBJ1-2,TGTGCCAGCAGTTTGAACCTCGGGGCAGGGGGCTATGGCTACACCTTC,CASSLNLGAGGYGYTF
TRBV7-6,.,.,TRBJ2-3,TGTGCCAGCAGCCTCGCCGCCGCTAGTATAGCAGATACGCAGTATTTT,CASSLAAASIADTQYF